Shown below are 22 T cell receptor beta chains from a single sample sequenced in a study of cytomegalovirus exposure and HLA in healthy donors. The study ran its PCR with 60 Vbeta and 13 Jbeta primers. Method: immunoSEQ multiplex PCR; TCRdb's copy keeps in-frame clones and lacks some. The sample has 200,000 or so clones, around 87% seen once. Source material: PBMCs. The receptors were sampled from a man aged 25-45 years in good health and CMV-seronegative.

The J gene is TRBJ1-2, the V gene TRBV11-2; 8 nucleotides line up with TRBD1. Per the germline V gene, CDR1 is SGHAT and CDR2 is FQNNGV. The CDR3 totals 13 residues. The V gene end was trimmed by 4 bases and the J gene end by 7 bases; junction bases not matched to a gene: 5. CDR3 sequence (DNA): TGTGCCAGCAGCTACCAGGGGGCGCTTGGCTACACCTTC. Translation: CASSYQGALGYTF.

This rearrangement joins TRBV28 to TRBJ2-5, with D possibly matching TRBD1 (6 bases). CDR1 is MDHEN and CDR2 is SYDVKM in the germline V gene. The CDR3 length is 16 residues. Between the trimmed V and J ends, which lost 3 bases and 4 bases, there was a span of 18 bases. The CDR3 spells CASSLGQTDNRETQYF. CDR3 nucleotides: TGTGCCAGCAGTTTGGGACAAACCGATAACAGAGAGACCCAGTACTTC.

The chain employs TRBV6-5 and TRBJ1-1, with 7 positions matching TRBD1. V shed 0 bases, J shed 7 bases, and the junction held 2 bases outside the gene matches. Germline V CDR1 and CDR2: MNHEY, SVGAGI. This CDR3 is built from 13 residues. The CDR3 region has the DNA TGTGCCAGCAGTTACTCCGGGACAGATGAAGCTTTCTTT. Its protein is CASSYSGTDEAFF.

V gene TRBV21-1 combines with J gene TRBJ2-5; the table's D call, TRBD1, has no DNA check behind it. TRBV21-1 has pseudogene status. The CDR3 consists of 18 residues. The CDR3 coding sequence is TGTGCCAGCAGCAATTTCTCAGAATGGACAGGGGATCAAGAGACCCAGTACTTC. This sequence encodes CASSNFSEWTGDQETQYF.

The chain uses TRBV7-6 and TRBJ2-2, with TRBD2 as a possible D gene (5 bases). Germline V gives CDR1 SGHVS, CDR2 FNYEAQ. Trimming removed 8 bases at V and 8 bases at J, with 15 bases between. The CDR3 totals 13 residues. In nucleotides, the CDR3 is TGTGCCAGCGGACTCTCCAGAGGTGGGGAGCTGTTTTTT. It is translated as CASGLSRGGELFF.

The chain links TRBV5-6 to TRBJ1-1, with TRBD1 as a possible D gene (5 bases). V lost 3 bases and J 0 bases, leaving 9 bases between the germline ends. Germline V CDR1 and CDR2: SGHDT, YYEEEE. CDR3 length: 14 residues. For the CDR3, the DNA is TGTGCCAGCAGCTGGGGACTGCTGAACACTGAAGCTTTCTTT. Its protein is CASSWGLLNTEAFF.

The V gene is TRBV6-5, the J gene TRBJ2-2; TRBD1 might be the D (6 bases). This CDR3 region has 15 residues. The germline V gene has CDR1 MNHEY and CDR2 SVGAGI. The V end was cut by 6 bases, the J end by 6 bases, with 17 bases between. The CDR3 region has the DNA TGTGCCAGCAGCCAAGAGGGACACTCCCCCGGGGAGCTGTTTTTT. It yields the protein CASSQEGHSPGELFF.

The chain links TRBV21-1 to TRBJ1-2; whether TRBD1, the table's D call, matches the DNA was not checked. TRBV21-1 is a documented pseudogene. The CDR3 is made up of 16 amino acids. The CDR3 is CASSPSGQDPNYGYTF. CDR3 coding DNA: TGTGCCAGCAGCCCATCTGGACAGGACCCTAACTATGGCTACACCTTC.

This clone has a single count. The rearrangement joins TRBV29-1 to TRBJ2-1; TRBD2 agrees at 9 bases. Germline V CDR1 and CDR2: SQVTM, ANQGSEA. This CDR3 is built from 18 residues. With V trimmed by 1 base and J by 0 bases, 10 bases remained unmatched. CDR3 DNA sequence: TGCAGCGTTGAAGGTTACGGCGGGGGGGCCCTCTCCTACAATGAGCAGTTCTTC. The encoded protein is CSVEGYGGGALSYNEQFF.

This sequence joins TRBV7-8 and TRBJ2-7, with D perhaps TRBD2 (7 bases). Germline V gene lookup returns CDR1 SGHVS and CDR2 FQNEAQ. CDR3 length: 13 amino acids. V was trimmed by 10 bases and J by 4 bases, leaving 17 bases between them. The CDR3 DNA reads TGTGCCACCCGAGGGGGGGCGATGTACGAGCAGTACTTC. It yields the protein CATRGGAMYEQYF. Full variable domain (rest looked up from reference TRBV7-8 and TRBJ2-7): GAGVSQSPRYKVAKRGQDVALRCDPISGHVSLFWYQQALGQGPEFLTYFQNEAQLDKSGLPSDRFFAERPEGSVSTLKIQRTQQEDSAVYLCATRGGAMYEQYFGPGTRLTVT.

V is TRBV4-3 and J is TRBJ2-1, with 10 bases identical to TRBD2. CDR1 is LGHNA and CDR2 is YSLEER in the germline V gene. The CDR3 totals 15 residues. V gave up 4 bases and J gave up 8 bases; unmatched junction bases: 8. The CDR3 protein is CASSRAGGPIDEQFF. CDR3 nucleotides: TGCGCCAGCAGCCGAGCGGGGGGGCCAATCGATGAGCAGTTCTTC.

The chain links TRBV29-1 to TRBJ2-1, with D possibly TRBD2 on 5 matching bases. Trimming took off 6 bases at V and 9 bases at J, with 21 bases between the two ends. Germline lookup yields CDR1 SQVTM and CDR2 ANQGSEA. The CDR3 has 14 residues. CDR3 sequence reads: CSVEQNGNPLEQFF. As DNA, the CDR3 is TGCAGCGTCGAACAGAACGGGAACCCCCTTGAGCAGTTCTTC.

The rearrangement uses TRBV6-4 and TRBJ2-5; D unresolved. The germline V gene has CDR1 MRHNA and CDR2 SNTAGT. Trimming cost V 8 bases and J 11 bases, with 18 bases left between them. The CDR3 sequence is 12 residues long. In DNA form, the CDR3 reads TGTGCCAGCTTCTGTATCCGAGGAGAGCAGTACTTC. It is translated as CASFCIRGEQYF.

This chain links TRBV28 with TRBJ2-7; tentative D call: TRBD1 (6 bases). Trimming removed 8 bases from V and 3 bases from J, with 20 bases in between. The CDR3 totals 15 residues. Germline values: CDR1 MDHEN, CDR2 SYDVKM. Written as DNA, the CDR3 is TGTGCCAGCCGAATTGTTACAGGGAAAGGCTACGAGCAGTACTTC. Translation: CASRIVTGKGYEQYF.

The V gene is TRBV6-1, the J gene TRBJ2-7; tentatively, D is TRBD1 (5 bases). From germline, CDR1 is MNHNS and CDR2 SASEGT. V was trimmed by 3 bases and J by 2 bases, leaving 8 bases between them. This CDR3 is built from 13 residues. CDR3 amino acids: CASSDRAPYEQYF. CDR3 nucleotides: TGTGCCAGCAGTGACAGGGCCCCCTACGAGCAGTACTTC.

This rearrangement joins TRBV2 to TRBJ2-5; D is perhaps TRBD1 (5 bases). The V end was cut by 11 bases, the J end by 3 bases, with 16 bases between. This CDR3 contains 13 residues. CDR1 is SNHLY and CDR2 is FYNNEI in the germline V gene. The CDR3: CAGRGPMEETQYF. The CDR3 DNA reads as TGTGCCGGAAGGGGTCCTATGGAAGAGACCCAGTACTTC.

Details on this clone: Sequence at one end of the junction differs from germline and may be a read error. The chain combines TRBV30 with TRBJ2-4, with a tentative D call TRBD2 (5 bases). The CDR3 length is 8 residues. Germline V gene lookup returns CDR1 GTSNPN and CDR2 SVGIG (reference sequence). The chain's CDR3 is CAWSRGHF. The DNA for the CDR3 is TGTGCCTGGAGCCGGGGTCACTTC.

The chain recombines TRBV21-1 with TRBJ2-7; TRBD1 was called by the table and not checked on the DNA. TRBV21-1 is a listed pseudogene. The CDR3 has 13 residues. In DNA form, the CDR3 reads TGTGCCAGCAGCGACGGGACAGGGGACGAGCAGTACTTC. Translated, it gives CASSDGTGDEQYF.

V gene TRBV27 combines with J gene TRBJ2-7; possible D gene TRBD1, 5 bases. Looked up from germline, CDR1 is MNHEY and CDR2 is SMNVEV (reference sequence). The CDR3 is 14 amino acids. Deletions cut 6 bases from V and 0 bases from J, with 12 bases between. The CDR3 DNA reads TGTGCCAGCAGCCCCGACAGCCCCTCCTACGAGCAGTACTTC. Its protein product is CASSPDSPSYEQYF.

The V gene is TRBV5-6, the J gene TRBJ1-5, with D maybe TRBD1 (5 bases). Deletions cut 1 base from V and 1 base from J, with 15 bases between. Per the germline V gene, CDR1 is SGHDT and CDR2 is YYEEEE. The CDR3 is 17 residues long. The CDR3 region has the DNA TGTGCCAGCAGCTTGAGCTGGGGCAGGTCGAGCAATCAGCCCCAGCATTTT. It encodes CASSLSWGRSSNQPQHF.

J is TRBJ1-1 and V is TRBV20-1, with D hard to call. The V end was cut by 5 bases, the J end by 6 bases, with 7 bases between. The germline CDR1 and CDR2 sequences are DFQATT and SNEGSKA (reference sequence). This CDR3 has 10 residues. The CDR3 is CSAGLAEAFF. CDR3 in DNA: TGCAGTGCTGGGCTGGCTGAAGCTTTCTTT.

This chain connects TRBV5-6 to TRBJ2-7; TRBD2 matches at 10 bases. V was pared by 4 bases and J by 6 bases, with 13 bases of the junction left unmatched. The germline gives CDR1 SGHDT, CDR2 YYEEEE. The CDR3 runs to 16 residues. The CDR3 bases are TGTGCCAGCAGCGAATACCCTAGCGGGAGTCTACGCGAGCAGTACTTC. It is translated as CASSEYPSGSLREQYF.